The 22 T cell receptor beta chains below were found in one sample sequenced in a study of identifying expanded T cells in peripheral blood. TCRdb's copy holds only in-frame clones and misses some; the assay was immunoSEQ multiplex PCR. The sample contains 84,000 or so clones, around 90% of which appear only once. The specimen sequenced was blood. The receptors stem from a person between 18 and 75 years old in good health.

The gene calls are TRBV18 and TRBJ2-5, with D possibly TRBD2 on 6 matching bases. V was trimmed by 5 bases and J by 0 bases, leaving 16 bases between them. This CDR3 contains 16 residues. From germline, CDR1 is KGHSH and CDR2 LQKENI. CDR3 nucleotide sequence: TGTGCCAGCTCAGGGCAAGGGTTAGCGGACCAAGAGACCCAGTACTTC. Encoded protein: CASSGQGLADQETQYF.

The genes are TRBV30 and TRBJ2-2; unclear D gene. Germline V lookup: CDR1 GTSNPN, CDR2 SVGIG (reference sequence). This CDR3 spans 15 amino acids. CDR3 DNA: TGTGCTTTACGCCCTCCTGGGGTAGGATACGGGGAGCTGTTTTTT. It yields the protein CALRPPGVGYGELFF.

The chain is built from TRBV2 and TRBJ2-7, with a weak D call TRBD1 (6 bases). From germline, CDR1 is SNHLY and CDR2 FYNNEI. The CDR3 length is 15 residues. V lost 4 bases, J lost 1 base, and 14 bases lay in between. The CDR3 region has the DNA TGTGCCAGCAGTGCAAAGGGGGAGAAGTCCTACGAGCAGTACTTC. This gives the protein CASSAKGEKSYEQYF.

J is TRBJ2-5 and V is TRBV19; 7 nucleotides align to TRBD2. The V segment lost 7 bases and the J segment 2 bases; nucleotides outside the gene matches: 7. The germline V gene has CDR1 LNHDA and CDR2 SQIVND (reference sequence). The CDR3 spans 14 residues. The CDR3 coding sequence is TGTGCCAGTACTCCCGGGACTAAACAAGAGACCCAGTACTTC. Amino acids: CASTPGTKQETQYF.

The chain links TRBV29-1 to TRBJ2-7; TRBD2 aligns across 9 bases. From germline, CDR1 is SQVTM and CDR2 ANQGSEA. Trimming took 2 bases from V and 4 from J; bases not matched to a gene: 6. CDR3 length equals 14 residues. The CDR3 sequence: CSVELGAGGYEQYF. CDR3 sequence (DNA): TGCAGCGTTGAATTAGGGGCGGGAGGGTACGAGCAGTACTTC.

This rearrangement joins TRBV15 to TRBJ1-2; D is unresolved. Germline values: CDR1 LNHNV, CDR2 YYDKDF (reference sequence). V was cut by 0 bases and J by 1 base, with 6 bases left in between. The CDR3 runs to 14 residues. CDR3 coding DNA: TGTGCCACCAGCAGAGATCTCCTTAACTATGGCTACACCTTC. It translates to CATSRDLLNYGYTF.

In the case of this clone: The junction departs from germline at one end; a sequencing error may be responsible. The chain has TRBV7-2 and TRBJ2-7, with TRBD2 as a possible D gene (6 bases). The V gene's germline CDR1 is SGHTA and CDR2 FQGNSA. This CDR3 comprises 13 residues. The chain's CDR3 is CASSGGSSSEQYF. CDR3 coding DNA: TGTGCCAGCAGTGGAGGGTCTTCCTCCGAGCAGTACTTC.

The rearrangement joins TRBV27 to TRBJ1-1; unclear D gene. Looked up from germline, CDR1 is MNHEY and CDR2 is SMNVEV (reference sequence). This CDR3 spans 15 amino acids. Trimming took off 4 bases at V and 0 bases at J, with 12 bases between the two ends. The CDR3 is CASSSQQMMNTEAFF. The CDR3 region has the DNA TGTGCCAGCAGTTCCCAACAGATGATGAACACTGAAGCTTTCTTT.

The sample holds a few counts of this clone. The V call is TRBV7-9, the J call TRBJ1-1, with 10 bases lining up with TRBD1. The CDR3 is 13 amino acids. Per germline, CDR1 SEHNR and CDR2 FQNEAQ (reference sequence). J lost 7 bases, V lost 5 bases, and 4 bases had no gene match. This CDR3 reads CASSPTGGSEAFF. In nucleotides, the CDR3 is TGTGCCAGCAGCCCGACAGGGGGCAGTGAAGCTTTCTTT.

The CDR3 DNA reads as TGTGCCAGCAGTCCCTACGCTGTAACCAGACGGGGAAATCAGCCCCAGCATTTT. It encodes CASSPYAVTRRGNQPQHF. V usage is TRBV28 and J usage is TRBJ1-5; D unclear. Germline CDR1 MDHEN, CDR2 SYDVKM. CDR3 length: 18 residues. The ends were cut back, 5 bases at V and 4 bases at J, with 24 bases in the middle.

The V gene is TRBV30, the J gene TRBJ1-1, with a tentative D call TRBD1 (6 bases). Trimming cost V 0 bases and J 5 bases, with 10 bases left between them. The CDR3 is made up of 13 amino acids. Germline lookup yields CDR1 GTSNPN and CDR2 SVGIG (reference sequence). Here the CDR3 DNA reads TGTGCCTGGAGTGTCGTCCAGGGGACTGAAGCTTTCTTT. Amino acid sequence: CAWSVVQGTEAFF.

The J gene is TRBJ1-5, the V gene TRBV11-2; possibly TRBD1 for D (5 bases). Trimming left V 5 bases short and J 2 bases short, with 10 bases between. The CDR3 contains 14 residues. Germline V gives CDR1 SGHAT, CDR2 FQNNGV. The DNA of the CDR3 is TGTGCCAGCAGCAAGGGACGGGGCAATCAGCCCCAGCATTTT. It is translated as CASSKGRGNQPQHF.

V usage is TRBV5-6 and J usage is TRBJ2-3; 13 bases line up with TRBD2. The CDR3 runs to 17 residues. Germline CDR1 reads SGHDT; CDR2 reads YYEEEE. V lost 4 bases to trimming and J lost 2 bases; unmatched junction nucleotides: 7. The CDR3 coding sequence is TGTGCCAGCAGCGACCGTACTAGCGGGAGGGCCACAGATACGCAGTATTTT. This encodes CASSDRTSGRATDTQYF.

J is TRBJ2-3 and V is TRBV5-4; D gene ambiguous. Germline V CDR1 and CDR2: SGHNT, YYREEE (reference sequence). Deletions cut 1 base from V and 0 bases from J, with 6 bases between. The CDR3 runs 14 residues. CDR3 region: CASSLLDSTDTQYF. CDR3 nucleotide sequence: TGTGCCAGCAGCTTGCTAGATAGCACAGATACGCAGTATTTT.

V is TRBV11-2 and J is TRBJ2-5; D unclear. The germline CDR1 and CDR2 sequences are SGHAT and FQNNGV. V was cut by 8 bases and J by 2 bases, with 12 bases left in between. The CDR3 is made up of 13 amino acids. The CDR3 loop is CASRWVEQETQYF. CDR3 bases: TGTGCCAGCCGTTGGGTTGAACAAGAGACCCAGTACTTC.

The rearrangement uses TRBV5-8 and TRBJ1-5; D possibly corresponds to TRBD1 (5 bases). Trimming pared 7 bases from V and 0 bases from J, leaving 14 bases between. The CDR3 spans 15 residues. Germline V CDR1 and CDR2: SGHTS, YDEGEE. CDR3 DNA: TGTGCCAGCGAAGAACAGAGGGGTAGCAATCAGCCCCAGCATTTT. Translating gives CASEEQRGSNQPQHF.

DNA of the CDR3: TGCAGCGTTTTACAGGGCAATGAGCAGTTCTTC. It encodes CSVLQGNEQFF. This chain links TRBV29-1 with TRBJ2-1; D might be TRBD1 (6 bases). Deletions cut 5 bases from V and 6 bases from J, with 8 bases between. From germline, CDR1 is SQVTM and CDR2 ANQGSEA. The CDR3 covers 11 residues.

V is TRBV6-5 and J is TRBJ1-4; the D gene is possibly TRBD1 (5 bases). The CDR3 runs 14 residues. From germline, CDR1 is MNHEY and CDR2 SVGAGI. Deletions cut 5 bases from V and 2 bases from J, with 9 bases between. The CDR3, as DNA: TGTGCCAGCAGTCGCGGGGCGACTAATGAAAAACTGTTTTTT. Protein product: CASSRGATNEKLFF.

The CDR3 region has the DNA TGCGCCAGCAGCTTGATGGGACAGGGAGGGGCTTTCTTT. Amino acids: CASSLMGQGGAFF. The chain is built from TRBV5-1 and TRBJ1-1; 9 positions agree with TRBD1. The V gene's germline CDR1 is SGHRS and CDR2 YFSETQ. Unmatched junction bases numbered 6, after V lost 1 base and J lost 11 bases. The CDR3 sequence is 13 residues long.

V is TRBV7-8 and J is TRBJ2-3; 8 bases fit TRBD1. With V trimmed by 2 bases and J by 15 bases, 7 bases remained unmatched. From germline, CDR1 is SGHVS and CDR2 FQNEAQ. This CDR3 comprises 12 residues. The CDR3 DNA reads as TGTGCCAGCAGCTTAACAGGGGGGACCGGATATTTT. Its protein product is CASSLTGGTGYF.

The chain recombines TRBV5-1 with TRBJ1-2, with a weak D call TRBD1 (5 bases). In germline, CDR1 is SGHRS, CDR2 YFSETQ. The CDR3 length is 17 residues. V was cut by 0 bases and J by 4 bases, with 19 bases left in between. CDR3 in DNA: TGCGCCAGCAGCTTGGGCGGGGGTGAGGGGATCGGCTATGGCTACACCTTC. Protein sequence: CASSLGGGEGIGYGYTF.

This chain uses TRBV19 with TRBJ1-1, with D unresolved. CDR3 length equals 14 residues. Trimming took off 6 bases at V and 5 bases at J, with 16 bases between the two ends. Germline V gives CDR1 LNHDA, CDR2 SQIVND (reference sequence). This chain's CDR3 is CASRSWAGKTEAFF. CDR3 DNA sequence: TGTGCCAGTAGGTCATGGGCGGGGAAGACTGAAGCTTTCTTT.